This paragraph reports one T cell receptor (beta chain). Its antigen is still unknown. Qualities for individual bases were not recorded, and no much larger clone is one base off. This entry comes from a study of OX40 agonist ivuxolimab in advanced cancers. General notes on the study: Ivuxolimab was an agonistic, fully human IgG2 monoclonal antibody directed against OX40 (CD134), a costimulatory receptor. In the dose-escalation cohort, around four fifths of patients were male, and the mean age was roughly 60 years, with a range of 23 to 79. Prior anti-PD-1, anti-PD-L1 or anti-CTLA-4 therapy was permitted, and about two fifths of dose-escalation patients had received checkpoint inhibitors. Of the 50 or so patients in dose escalation, 19 had hepatocellular carcinoma, some 15 had melanoma, 9 had renal cell carcinoma and 9 had head and neck cancer. Intravenous ivuxolimab was administered to patients every 2 weeks at six dose levels: 0.01, 0.1, 0.3, 1.5, 3 and 10 mg/kg. Partial responses were achieved by three dose-escalation patients, of whom one had hepatocellular carcinoma and two had cutaneous melanoma. Peripheral TCRbeta sequencing was intended to test whether TCR sequence diversity was altered and clonal T-cell expansion was caused by ivuxolimab. The monotherapy dose-escalation portion (N of about 50 patients) of the phase I ivuxolimab trial is reported in the paper.

For sequencing of the TCRbeta CDR3 region, genomic DNA was extracted from the sorted cells. The immunoSEQ Assay was used to sequence the TCRbeta CDR3 regions. This is the immuneACCESS table as TCRdb keeps it, with only in-frame sequences that have V and J called. A part of the clones is gone; compared with another copy, unresolved V genes explain less than half, and the rest is unexplained. The sample table contains over 85,000 clones; only one count was recorded for roughly 80% of them. Clones ranked in the top ten supply around 1.1% of the sample. The CDR3 sequence holds 14 residues, the cysteine and phenylalanine included. The only DNA kept is the CDR3, 42 bases in frame from the first base. V is pruned by 5 bases and J by 7 bases, leaving 9 bases of the junction without a gene match. The CDR1 and CDR2 encoded by the germline V gene are SGHAT and FQNNGV. Results the study describes overall, beyond this receptor: Which antigens the clonally expanded peripheral T cells were specific for was not determined. Partial responders in the 0.1-3.0 mg/kg groups had among the lowest normalized peripheral clonal expansion, especially among CD8+ T cells. Low levels of normalized T-cell clonal expansion were also shown by some nonresponding patients. Clonal expansion of both CD4+ and CD8+ blood T cells was observed from baseline to week 6 at doses 0.1 to 3.0 mg/kg. After ivuxolimab, CD8+ T cells had more expanded clones than CD4+ T cells on average.

The trial excluded patients who had a history of autoimmune disease or who were on systemic immunosuppression. In every dose cohort, peripheral blood was drawn for TCR sequencing at baseline, cycle 4 day 1, and cycle 7 day 1. The samples were taken from a phase I, first-in-human, multicenter, open-label dose-escalation trial of ivuxolimab. Adults with locally advanced or metastatic head and neck squamous cell, hepatocellular, melanoma or renal cell carcinoma were enrolled in the trial. CD4+ and CD8+ T cells were sorted separately from peripheral blood before TCR sequencing. Sequenced here: CD4+ or CD8+ T cells sorted from blood, sampled in a trial of the OX40 agonist ivuxolimab. The sequence links TRBV11-2 to TRBJ2-5, with 8 middle bases fitting TRBD1. The sequence was obtained from an adult with an advanced solid tumor such as melanoma, head and neck, liver or kidney cancer. Here is the DNA: TGTGCCAGCAGCACCAAGGACAGGGTGGGGACCCAGTACTTC. The resulting protein is CASSTKDRVGTQYF.